Each of the 4 T cell receptor beta chains below was sequenced from the same sample in a study of CD8 T cells in ankylosing spondylitis. Each CDR3 protein gets one entry after TCRdb re-called the 5' RACE reads with MiXCR. The repertoire consists of about 300,000 distinct CDR3 sequences, with under 14% occurring once and the leading ten covering roughly 9.1%. Sequenced input: blood, either unsorted or a sorted T cell fraction (not recorded which). All receptors come from a female donor with ankylosing spondylitis or in good health (not recorded which).

This clonotype was seen ten or more times. The chain uses TRBV4-2 and TRBJ2-7, with TRBD1 identical over 10 bases. This CDR3 spans 16 amino acids. Germline-derived CDR1 and CDR2 are LGHNA and YNFKEQ. The junction had 9 bases not matched to a gene; V was cut back by 5 bases and J by 2 bases. CDR3 amino acids: CASSSYPGTGAYEQYF. Written as DNA, the CDR3 is TGTGCCAGCAGCTCCTACCCCGGGACAGGGGCCTACGAGCAGTACTTC.

This clonotype was recorded many times. Compared with germline, one end of the junction differs, possibly owing to a read error. The V call is TRBV12-3 or TRBV12-4, the J call TRBJ1-2, with 9 positions matching TRBD1. The CDR3 is 11 residues long. In DNA, the CDR3 is TGTGCCAGCAGTTTAGGGACAGGGGATAGCTTC. This codes for CASSLGTGDSF.

Ten or more counts support this clonotype. The chain combines TRBV28 with TRBJ2-2; TRBD1 aligns across 10 bases. The CDR3 contains 15 residues. In germline, CDR1 is MDHEN, CDR2 SYDVKM. Trimming at V came to 10 bases and at J to 4 bases, leaving 9 bases not matched to a gene. The CDR3: CATLRDRGGTGELFF. CDR3 DNA: TGTGCCACCCTCCGGGACAGGGGAGGCACCGGGGAGCTGTTTTTT.

This clonotype showed up just a few times. The genes are TRBV4-3 and TRBJ1-6, with TRBD1 identical over 9 bases. Germline CDR1 is LGHNA and CDR2 is YSLEER. This CDR3 region has 15 residues. Trimming cost V 3 bases and J 10 bases; bases outside gene matches: 7. The DNA of the CDR3 is TGCGCCAGCAGCCAGGAACAGGGGGCACTATCACCCCTCCACTTT. It codes for CASSQEQGALSPLHF.